This T cell receptor (beta chain) was sequenced for a study of T cell responses to AZD1222 COVID-19 vaccine. Regarding the study as a whole: The donor cohort was predominantly white British with a female majority, and clonal diversity may have been underestimated.

The table came from immunoSEQ multiplex PCR; TCRdb's copy has only in-frame clones and leaves some out. This sample has over 45,000 clones; more than 80% occur once, and the top ten carry about 14%. Note on this clone: Its antigen is unknown.

Trimming cost V 4 bases and J 0 bases; bases outside gene matches: 2. The CDR3 contains 14 residues. CDR1 SGHNT and CDR2 YYREEE come from the germline V gene (reference sequence). The material sequenced was peripheral blood, taken 28 days after the second AZD1222 dose. The sequence was collected from an adult who received the AZD1222 COVID-19 vaccine. The genes are TRBV5-4 and TRBJ1-2; 8 positions match TRBD1. Here the CDR3 reads CASSPGGANYGYTF. The CDR3 DNA reads as TGTGCCAGCAGCCCAGGGGGCGCTAACTATGGCTACACCTTC.